The clone carrying this T cell receptor (beta chain) has a handful of counts. Its antigen is still unknown. The sample belongs to a study of identical twins. The study, taken as a whole, reports: Fewer insertions were carried by abundant cord blood beta clonotypes, but none was seen in memory repertoires. An excess of low generation probability was shown by twin-shared out-of-frame alpha sequences.

Every sampled donor was Caucasian and healthy. The V end was cut by 6 bases, the J end by 5 bases, with 24 bases between. CDR3 length: 17 residues. Germline V gene sequence: CDR1 LNHDA, CDR2 SQIVND (reference sequence). In TCRdb, the 5' RACE reads were re-called with MiXCR into one record per CDR3 protein. Of about 290,000 distinct CDR3 sequences in the sample, roughly 10% were seen once. The same data also went into a second study, on yellow fever vaccine responses in identical twins.

The source of this sequence is a woman aged 18 to 35 in good health. This chain uses TRBV19 with TRBJ2-3; D possibly corresponds to TRBD2 (6 bases). Sequenced material: CD8+ T cells sorted from blood. The chain's CDR3 is CASSPTGGLSMEDTQYF. CDR3 in DNA: TGTGCCAGTAGCCCTACTGGGGGGTTATCGATGGAAGATACGCAGTATTTT.